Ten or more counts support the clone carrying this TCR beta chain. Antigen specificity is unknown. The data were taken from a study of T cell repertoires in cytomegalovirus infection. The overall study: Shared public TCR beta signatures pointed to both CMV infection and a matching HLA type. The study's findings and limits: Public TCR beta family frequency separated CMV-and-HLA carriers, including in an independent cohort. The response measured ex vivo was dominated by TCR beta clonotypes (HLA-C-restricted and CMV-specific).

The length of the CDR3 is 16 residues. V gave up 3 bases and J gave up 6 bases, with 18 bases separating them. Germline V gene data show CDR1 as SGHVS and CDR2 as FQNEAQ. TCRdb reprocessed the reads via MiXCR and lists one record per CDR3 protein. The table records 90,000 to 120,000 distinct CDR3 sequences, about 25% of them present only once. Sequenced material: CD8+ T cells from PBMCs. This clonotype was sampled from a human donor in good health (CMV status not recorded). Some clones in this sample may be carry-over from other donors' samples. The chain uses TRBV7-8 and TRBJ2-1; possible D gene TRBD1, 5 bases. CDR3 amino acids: CASSFMPRERGNEQFF. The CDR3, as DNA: TGTGCCAGCAGCTTCATGCCCAGGGAACGAGGCAATGAGCAGTTCTTC.